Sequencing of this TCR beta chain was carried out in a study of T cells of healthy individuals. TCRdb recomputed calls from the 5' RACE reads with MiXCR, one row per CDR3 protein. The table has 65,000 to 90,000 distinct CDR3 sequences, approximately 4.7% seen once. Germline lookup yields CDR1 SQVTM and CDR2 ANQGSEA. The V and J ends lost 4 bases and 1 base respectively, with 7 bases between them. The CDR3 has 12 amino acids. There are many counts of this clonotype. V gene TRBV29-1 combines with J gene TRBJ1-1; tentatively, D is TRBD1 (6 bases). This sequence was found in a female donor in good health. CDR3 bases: TGCAGCGTTGTAGGGGGGAACACTGAAGCTTTCTTT. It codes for CSVVGGNTEAFF.